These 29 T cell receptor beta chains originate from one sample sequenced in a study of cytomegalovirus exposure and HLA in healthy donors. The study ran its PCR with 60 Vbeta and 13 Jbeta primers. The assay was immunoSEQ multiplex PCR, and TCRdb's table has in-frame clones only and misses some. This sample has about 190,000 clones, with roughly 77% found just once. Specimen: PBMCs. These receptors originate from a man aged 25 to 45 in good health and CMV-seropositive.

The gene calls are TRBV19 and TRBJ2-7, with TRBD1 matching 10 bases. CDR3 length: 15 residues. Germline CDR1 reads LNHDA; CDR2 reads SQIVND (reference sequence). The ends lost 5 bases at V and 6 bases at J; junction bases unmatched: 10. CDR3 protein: CASSRPGQGLFEQYF. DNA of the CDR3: TGTGCCAGTAGTCGTCCGGGACAGGGGCTTTTCGAGCAGTACTTC.

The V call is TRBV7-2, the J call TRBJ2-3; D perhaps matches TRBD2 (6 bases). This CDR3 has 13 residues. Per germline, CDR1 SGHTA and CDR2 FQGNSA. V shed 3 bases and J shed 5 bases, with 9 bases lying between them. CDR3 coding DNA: TGTGCCAGCAGCTTGGAGGGACGAGATACGCAGTATTTT. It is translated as CASSLEGRDTQYF.

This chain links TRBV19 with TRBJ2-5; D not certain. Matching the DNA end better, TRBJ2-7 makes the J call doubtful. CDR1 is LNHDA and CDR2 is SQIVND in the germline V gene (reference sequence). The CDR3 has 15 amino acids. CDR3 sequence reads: CASRKISTPAYEQYF. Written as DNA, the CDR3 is TGTGCCAGTAGAAAAATCTCGACTCCCGCGTACGAGCAGTACTTC.

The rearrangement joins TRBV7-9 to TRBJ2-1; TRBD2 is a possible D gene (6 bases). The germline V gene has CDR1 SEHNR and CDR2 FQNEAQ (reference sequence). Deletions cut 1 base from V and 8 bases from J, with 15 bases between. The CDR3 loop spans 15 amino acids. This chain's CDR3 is CASSLEAGTWDEQFF. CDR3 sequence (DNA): TGTGCCAGCAGCTTAGAAGCGGGTACCTGGGATGAGCAGTTCTTC. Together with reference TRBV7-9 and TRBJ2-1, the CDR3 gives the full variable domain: DTGVSQNPRHKITKRGQNVTFRCDPISEHNRLYWYRQTLGQGPEFLTYFQNEAQLEKSRLLSDRFSAERPKGSFSTLEIQRTEQGDSAMYLCASSLEAGTWDEQFFGPGTRLTVL.

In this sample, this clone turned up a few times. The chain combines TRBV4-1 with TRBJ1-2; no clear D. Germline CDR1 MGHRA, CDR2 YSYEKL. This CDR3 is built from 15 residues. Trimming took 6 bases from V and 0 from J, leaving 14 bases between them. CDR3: CASSRGHGANYGYTF. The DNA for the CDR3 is TGCGCCAGCAGTCGAGGCCATGGTGCTAACTATGGCTACACCTTC.

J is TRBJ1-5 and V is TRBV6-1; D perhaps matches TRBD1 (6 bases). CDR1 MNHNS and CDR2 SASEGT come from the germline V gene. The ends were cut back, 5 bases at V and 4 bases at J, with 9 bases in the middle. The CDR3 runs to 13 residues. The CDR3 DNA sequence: TGTGCCAGCAGTTTCAGGGGAAATCAGCCCCAGCATTTT. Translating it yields CASSFRGNQPQHF.

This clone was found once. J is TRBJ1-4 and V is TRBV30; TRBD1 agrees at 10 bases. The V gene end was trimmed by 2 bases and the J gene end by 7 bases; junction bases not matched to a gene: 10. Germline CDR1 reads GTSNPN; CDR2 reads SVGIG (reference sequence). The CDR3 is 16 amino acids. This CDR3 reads CAWSLKMTGGSEKLFF. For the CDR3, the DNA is TGTGCCTGGAGTCTTAAGATGACAGGGGGCAGTGAAAAACTGTTTTTT.

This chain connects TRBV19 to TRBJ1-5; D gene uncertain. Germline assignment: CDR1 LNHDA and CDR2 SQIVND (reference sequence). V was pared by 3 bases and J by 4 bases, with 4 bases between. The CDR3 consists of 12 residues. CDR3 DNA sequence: TGTGCCAGTAGTATCTTGAATCAGCCCCAGCATTTT. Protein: CASSILNQPQHF.

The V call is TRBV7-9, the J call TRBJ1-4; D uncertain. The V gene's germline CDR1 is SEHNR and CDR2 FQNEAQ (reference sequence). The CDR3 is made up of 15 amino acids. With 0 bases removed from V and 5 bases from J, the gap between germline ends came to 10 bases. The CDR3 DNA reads TGTGCCAGCAGCTTAGCTGCCAGAACCAATGAAAAACTGTTTTTT. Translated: CASSLAARTNEKLFF.

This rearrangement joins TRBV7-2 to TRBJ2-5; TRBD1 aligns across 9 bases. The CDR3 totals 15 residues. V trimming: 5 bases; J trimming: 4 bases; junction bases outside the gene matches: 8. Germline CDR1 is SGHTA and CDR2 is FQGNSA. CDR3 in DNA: TGTGCCAGCAGCATCCCGACAGGGGGGACAGAGACCCAGTACTTC. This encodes CASSIPTGGTETQYF.

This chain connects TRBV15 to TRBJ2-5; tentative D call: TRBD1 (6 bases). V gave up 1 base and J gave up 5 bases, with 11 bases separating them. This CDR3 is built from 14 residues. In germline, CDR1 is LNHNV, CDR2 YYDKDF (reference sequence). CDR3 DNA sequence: TGTGCCACCAGCAGAGGGGGGCTTCGGGAGACCCAGTACTTC. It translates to CATSRGGLRETQYF. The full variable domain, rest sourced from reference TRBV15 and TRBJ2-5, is DAMVIQNPRYQVTQFGKPVTLSCSQTLNHNVMYWYQQKSSQAPKLLFHYYDKDFNNEADTPDNFQSRRPNTSFCFLDIRSPGLGDTAMYLCATSRGGLRETQYFGPGTRLLVL.

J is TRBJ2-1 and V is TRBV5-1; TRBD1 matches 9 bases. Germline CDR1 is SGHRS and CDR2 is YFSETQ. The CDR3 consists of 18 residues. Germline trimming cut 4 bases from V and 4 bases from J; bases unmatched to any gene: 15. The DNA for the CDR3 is TGCGCCAGCAGCCCTATGCCGCTACAGGGGGCAGGTTACAATGAGCAGTTCTTC. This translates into CASSPMPLQGAGYNEQFF.

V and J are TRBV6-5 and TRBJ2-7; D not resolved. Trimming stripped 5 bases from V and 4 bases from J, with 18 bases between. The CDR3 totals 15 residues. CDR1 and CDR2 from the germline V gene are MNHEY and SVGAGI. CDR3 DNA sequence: TGTGCCAGCAGTCTCGGGTTTATGAGTGGGTACGAGCAGTACTTC. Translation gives CASSLGFMSGYEQYF.

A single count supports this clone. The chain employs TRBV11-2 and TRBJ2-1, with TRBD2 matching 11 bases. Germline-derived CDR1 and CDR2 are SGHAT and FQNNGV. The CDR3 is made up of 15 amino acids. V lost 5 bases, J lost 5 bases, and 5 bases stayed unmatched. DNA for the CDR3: TGTGCCAGCAGCAATAGCGGGGGGGCGGACAATGAGCAGTTCTTC. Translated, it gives CASSNSGGADNEQFF.

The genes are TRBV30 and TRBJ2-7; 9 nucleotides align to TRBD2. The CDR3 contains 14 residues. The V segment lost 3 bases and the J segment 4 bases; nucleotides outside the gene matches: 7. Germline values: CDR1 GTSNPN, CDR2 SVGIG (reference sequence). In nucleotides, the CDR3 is TGTGCCTGGAGGACCCTAGCGGGAAGTTACGAGCAGTACTTC. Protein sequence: CAWRTLAGSYEQYF.

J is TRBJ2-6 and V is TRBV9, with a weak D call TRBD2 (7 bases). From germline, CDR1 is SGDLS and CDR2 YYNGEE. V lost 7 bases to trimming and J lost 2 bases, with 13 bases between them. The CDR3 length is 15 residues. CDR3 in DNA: TGTGCCAGCGGGGGGGCGGGAGCTGGGGCCAACGTCCTGACTTTC. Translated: CASGGAGAGANVLTF.

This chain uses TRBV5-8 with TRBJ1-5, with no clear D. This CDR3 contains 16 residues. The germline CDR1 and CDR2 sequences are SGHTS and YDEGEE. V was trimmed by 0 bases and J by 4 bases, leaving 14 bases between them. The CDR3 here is CASSLGAGTENQPQHF. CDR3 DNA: TGTGCCAGCAGCTTGGGAGCGGGTACCGAGAATCAGCCCCAGCATTTT.

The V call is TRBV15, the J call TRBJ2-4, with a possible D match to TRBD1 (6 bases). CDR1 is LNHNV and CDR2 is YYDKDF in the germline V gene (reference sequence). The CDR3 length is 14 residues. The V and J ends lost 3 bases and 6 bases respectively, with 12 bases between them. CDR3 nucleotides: TGTGCCACCAGCAGCAGGGGAGTAAGAAACATTCAGTACTTC. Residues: CATSSRGVRNIQYF.

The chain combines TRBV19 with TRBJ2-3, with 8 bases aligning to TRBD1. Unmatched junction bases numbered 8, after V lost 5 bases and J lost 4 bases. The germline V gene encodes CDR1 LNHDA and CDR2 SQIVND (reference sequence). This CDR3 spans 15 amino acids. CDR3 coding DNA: TGTGCCAGTAGTCCTGGACAGGGTAGGGCAGATACGCAGTATTTT. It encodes CASSPGQGRADTQYF.

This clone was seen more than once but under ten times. CDR3 sequence (DNA): TGCAGCGTATCACCGACAGTGAACACTGAAGCTTTCTTT. Residues: CSVSPTVNTEAFF. The chain is built from TRBV29-1 and TRBJ1-1; perhaps TRBD1 as D (5 bases). The CDR3 totals 13 residues. The V end lost 6 bases, the J end lost 0 bases, and 11 bases lay between the germline ends. Germline V lookup: CDR1 SQVTM, CDR2 ANQGSEA.

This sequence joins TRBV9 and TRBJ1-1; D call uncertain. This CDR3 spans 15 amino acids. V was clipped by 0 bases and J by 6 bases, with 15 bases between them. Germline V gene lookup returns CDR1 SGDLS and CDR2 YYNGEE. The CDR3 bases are TGTGCCAGCAGCGTAGGCGGCGGGAGCTTCGCTGAAGCTTTCTTT. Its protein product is CASSVGGGSFAEAFF.

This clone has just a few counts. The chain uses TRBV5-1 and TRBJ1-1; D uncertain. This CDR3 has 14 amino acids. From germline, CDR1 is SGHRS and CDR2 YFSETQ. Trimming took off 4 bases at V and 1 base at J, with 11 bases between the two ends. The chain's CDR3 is CASSLQATNTEAFF. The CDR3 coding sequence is TGCGCCAGCAGCCTCCAGGCTACGAACACTGAAGCTTTCTTT. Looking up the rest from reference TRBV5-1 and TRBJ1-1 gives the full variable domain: KAGVTQTPRYLIKTRGQQVTLSCSPISGHRSVSWYQQTPGQGLQFLFEYFSETQRNKGNFPGRFSGRQFSNSRSEMNVSTLELGDSALYLCASSLQATNTEAFFGQGTRLTVV.

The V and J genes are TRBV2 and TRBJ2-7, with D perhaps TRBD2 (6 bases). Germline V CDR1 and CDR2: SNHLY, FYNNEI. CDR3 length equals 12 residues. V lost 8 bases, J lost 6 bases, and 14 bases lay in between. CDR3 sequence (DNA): TGTGCCAGCCTTGCTTTGGGGGGCGAGCAGTACTTC. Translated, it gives CASLALGGEQYF.

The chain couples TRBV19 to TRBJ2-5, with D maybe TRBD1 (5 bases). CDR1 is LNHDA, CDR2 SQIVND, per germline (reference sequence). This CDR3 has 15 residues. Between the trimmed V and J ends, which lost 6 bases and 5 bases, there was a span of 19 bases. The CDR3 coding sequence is TGTGCCAGTAGCCTTAGGGTCAGGGCCGGGGAGACCCAGTACTTC. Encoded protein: CASSLRVRAGETQYF.

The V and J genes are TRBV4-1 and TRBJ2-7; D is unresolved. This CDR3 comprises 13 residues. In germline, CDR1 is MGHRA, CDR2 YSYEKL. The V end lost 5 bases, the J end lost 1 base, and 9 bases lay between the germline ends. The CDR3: CASSSGRSYEQYF. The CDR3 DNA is TGCGCCAGCAGCTCCGGCAGGTCCTACGAGCAGTACTTC.

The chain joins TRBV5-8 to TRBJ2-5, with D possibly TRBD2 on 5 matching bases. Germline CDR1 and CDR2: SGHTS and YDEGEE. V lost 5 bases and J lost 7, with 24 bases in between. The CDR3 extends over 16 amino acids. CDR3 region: CASSYGGSTPRGTQYF. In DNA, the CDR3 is TGTGCCAGCAGTTATGGAGGATCCACACCTCGGGGGACCCAGTACTTC. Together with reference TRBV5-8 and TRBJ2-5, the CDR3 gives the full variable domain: EAGVTQSPTHLIKTRGQQATLRCSPISGHTSVYWYQQALGLGLQFLLWYDEGEERNRGNFPPRFSGRQFPNYSSELNVNALELEDSALYLCASSYGGSTPRGTQYFGPGTRLLVL.

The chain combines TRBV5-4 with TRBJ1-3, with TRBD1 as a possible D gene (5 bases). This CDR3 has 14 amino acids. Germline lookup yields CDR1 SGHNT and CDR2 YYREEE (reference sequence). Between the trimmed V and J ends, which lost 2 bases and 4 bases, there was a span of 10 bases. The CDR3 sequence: CASSFGGVGNTIYF. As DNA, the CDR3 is TGTGCCAGCAGCTTTGGAGGGGTGGGAAACACCATATATTTT. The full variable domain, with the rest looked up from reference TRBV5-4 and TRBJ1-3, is ETGVTQSPTHLIKTRGQQVTLRCSSQSGHNTVSWYQQALGQGPQFIFQYYREEENGRGNFPPRFSGLQFPNYSSELNVNALELDDSALYLCASSFGGVGNTIYFGEGSWLTVV.

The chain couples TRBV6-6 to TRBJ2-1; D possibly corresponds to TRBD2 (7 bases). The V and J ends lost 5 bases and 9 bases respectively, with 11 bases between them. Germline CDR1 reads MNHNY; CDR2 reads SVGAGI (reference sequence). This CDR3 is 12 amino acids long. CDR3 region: CASSPGGSEQFF. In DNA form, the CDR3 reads TGTGCCAGCAGTCCGGGGGGCAGTGAGCAGTTCTTC.

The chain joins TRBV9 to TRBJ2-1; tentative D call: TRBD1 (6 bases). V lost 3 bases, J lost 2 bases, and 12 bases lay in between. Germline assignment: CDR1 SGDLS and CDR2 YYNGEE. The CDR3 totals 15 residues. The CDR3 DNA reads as TGTGCCAGCAGCGAGACAGGTTTAACCTACAATGAGCAGTTCTTC. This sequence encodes CASSETGLTYNEQFF.